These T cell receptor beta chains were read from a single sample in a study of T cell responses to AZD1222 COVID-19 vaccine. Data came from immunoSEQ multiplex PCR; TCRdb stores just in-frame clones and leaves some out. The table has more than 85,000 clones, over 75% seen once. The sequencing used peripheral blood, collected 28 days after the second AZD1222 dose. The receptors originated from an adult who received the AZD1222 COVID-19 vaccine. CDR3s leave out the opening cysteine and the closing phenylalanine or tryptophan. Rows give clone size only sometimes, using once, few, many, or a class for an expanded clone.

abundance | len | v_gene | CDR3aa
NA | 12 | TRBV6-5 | ASRAGLGKNIQY
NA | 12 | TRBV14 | ASSHKQGWAEAF
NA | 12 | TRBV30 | AWSVHGGGQPQH
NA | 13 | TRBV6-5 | ASSSPTATNEKLF
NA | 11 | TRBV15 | ATSRGQIEKLF
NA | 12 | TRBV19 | ASSTPPLTDTQY
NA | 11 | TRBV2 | ASRDSLYNEQF
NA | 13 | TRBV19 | ASSSTGGLVETQY
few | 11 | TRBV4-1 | ASSQDILTGYT
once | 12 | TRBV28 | ASRGPFSYNEQF